This T cell receptor (beta chain) was sequenced for a study of graft-versus-host responses after intestinal transplantation. Per the germline V gene, CDR1 is MGHDK and CDR2 is SYGVNS. The germline V and J ends were trimmed by 5 bases and 6 bases, with 11 bases remaining between them. This CDR3 has 13 residues. Clones were read by immunoSEQ multiplex PCR, and TCRdb kept only the in-frame ones, dropping some. Of 130,000 to 150,000 clones detected, about nine tenths appear once; the ten largest clones hold about 0.2%. This clone was recorded only once. Its antigen is as yet unknown. The V call is TRBV25-1, the J call TRBJ1-5, with D unresolved. The sequence was collected from a human donor who received an intestinal transplant. The sample was unstimulated CD4+ T cells sorted from spleen or lymph node cells, taken before intestinal transplant. The CDR3 sequence is CASSREVGQPQHF. The DNA of the CDR3 is TGTGCCAGCAGTAGAGAGGTAGGTCAGCCCCAGCATTTT.